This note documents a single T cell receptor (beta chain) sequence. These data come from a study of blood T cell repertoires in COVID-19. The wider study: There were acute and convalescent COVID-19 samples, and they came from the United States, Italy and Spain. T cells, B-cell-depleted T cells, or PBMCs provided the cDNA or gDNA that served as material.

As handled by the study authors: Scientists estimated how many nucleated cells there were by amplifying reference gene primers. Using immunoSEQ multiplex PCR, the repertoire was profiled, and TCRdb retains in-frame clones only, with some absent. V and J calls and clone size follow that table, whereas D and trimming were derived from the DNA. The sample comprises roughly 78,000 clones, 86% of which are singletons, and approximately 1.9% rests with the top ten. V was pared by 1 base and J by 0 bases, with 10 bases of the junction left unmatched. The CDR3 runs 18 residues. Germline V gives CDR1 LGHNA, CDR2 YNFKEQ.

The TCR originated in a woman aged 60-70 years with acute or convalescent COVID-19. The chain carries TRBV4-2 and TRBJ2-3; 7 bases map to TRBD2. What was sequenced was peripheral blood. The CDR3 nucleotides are TGTGCCAGCAGCCAAGGAGCTCAGCGGGAATCTAGCACAGATACGCAGTATTTT. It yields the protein CASSQGAQRESSTDTQYF.